The clone carrying this T cell receptor beta chain was recorded at least ten times. This record comes from a study of beta chain features in type 1 diabetes. Isolated RNA was reverse transcribed in full, so expressed TCRB transcripts were sequenced. Profiled with immunoSEQ multiplex PCR; TCRdb holds only in-frame clones, not every one. This sample carries about 160,000 clones, about 9.1% of them seen once, and the ten largest clones take 2% to 3%. This CDR3 comprises 16 residues. Germline V gives CDR1 SGHNT, CDR2 YYREEE (reference sequence). The germline V and J ends were trimmed by 0 bases and 0 bases, with 12 bases remaining between them.

The clonotype comes from a woman aged 18-35 years in good health. V is TRBV5-4 and J is TRBJ1-1; D may be TRBD1 (5 bases). The specimen sequenced was central memory CD4+ T cells from blood. CDR3 loop: CASSLGGGNMNTEAFF. CDR3 sequence (DNA): TGTGCCAGCAGCTTGGGGGGCGGGAATATGAACACTGAAGCTTTCTTT.